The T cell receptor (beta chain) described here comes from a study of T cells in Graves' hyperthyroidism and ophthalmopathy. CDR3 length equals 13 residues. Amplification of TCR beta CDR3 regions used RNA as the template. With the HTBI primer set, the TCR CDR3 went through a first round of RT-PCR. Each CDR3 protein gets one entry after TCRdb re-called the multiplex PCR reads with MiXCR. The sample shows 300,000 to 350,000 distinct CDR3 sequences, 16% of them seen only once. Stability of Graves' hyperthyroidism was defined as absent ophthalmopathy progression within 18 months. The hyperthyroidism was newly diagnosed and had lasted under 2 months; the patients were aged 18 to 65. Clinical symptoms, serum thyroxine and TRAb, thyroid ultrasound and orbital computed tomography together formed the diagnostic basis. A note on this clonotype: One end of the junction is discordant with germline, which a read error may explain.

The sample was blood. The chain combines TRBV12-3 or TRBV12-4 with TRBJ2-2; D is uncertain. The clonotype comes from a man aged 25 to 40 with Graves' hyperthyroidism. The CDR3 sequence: CASGFLGAGELFF. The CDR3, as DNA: TGTGCCAGCGGTTTTTTGGGTGCCGGGGAGCTGTTTTTT.